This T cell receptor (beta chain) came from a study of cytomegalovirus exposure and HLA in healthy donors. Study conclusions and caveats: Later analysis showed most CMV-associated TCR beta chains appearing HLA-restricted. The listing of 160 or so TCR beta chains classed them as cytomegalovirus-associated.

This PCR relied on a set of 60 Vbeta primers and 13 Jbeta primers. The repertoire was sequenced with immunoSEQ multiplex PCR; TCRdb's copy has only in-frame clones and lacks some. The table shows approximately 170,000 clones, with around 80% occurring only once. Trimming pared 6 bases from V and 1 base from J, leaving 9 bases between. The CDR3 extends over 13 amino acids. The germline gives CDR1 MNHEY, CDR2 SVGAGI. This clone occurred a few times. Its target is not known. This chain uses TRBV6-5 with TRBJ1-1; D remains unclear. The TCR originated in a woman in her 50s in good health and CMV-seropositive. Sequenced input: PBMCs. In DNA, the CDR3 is TGTGCCAGCAGCCGTAACAGGAACACTGAAGCTTTCTTT. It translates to CASSRNRNTEAFF.